Described below is a single T cell receptor (beta chain) sequence and its context. Its antigen is currently unknown. The data stem from a study of T cell responses to AZD1222 COVID-19 vaccine. This CDR3 spans 15 amino acids. Germline CDR1 SGDLS, CDR2 YYNGEE. After removal of 1 base from V and 2 bases from J, the junction contained 5 bases not matched to a gene. The method was immunoSEQ multiplex PCR; TCRdb's version includes in-frame clones alone and lacks a portion of them. The profile covers under 150,000 clones, with approximately 94% appearing a single time and approximately 3.4% taken by the ten largest. Study-level points and caveats: Only a handful of AZD1222 recipients tested seropositive at baseline. Most donors were white British and more were female, and clonal diversity was possibly underestimated. Sampling captured repertoires only after the peak T cell response.

The receptor comes from an adult in good health. This chain connects TRBV9 to TRBJ1-2; TRBD1 agrees at 7 bases. The sample consisted of peripheral blood, taken on day 0 of AZD1222 vaccination. CDR3 amino acids: CASSVSGGFNYGYTF. DNA for the CDR3: TGTGCCAGCAGCGTATCAGGGGGTTTCAACTATGGCTACACCTTC.